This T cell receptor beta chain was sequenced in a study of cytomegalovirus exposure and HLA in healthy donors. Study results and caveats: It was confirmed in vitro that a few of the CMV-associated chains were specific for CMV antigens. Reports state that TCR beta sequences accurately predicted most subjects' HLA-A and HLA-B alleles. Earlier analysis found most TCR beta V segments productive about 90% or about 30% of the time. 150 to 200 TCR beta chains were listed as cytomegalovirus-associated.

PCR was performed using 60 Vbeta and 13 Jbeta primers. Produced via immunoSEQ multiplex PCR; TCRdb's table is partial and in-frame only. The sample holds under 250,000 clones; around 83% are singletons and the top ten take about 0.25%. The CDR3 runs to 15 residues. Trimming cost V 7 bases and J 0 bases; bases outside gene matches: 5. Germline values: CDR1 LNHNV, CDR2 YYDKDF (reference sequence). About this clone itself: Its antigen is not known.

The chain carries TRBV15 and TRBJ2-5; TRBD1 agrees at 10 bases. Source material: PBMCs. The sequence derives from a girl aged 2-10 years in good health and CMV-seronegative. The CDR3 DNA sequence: TGTGCCACCACCCTGGGACAGGGGTACCAAGAGACCCAGTACTTC. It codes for CATTLGQGYQETQYF.